Listed below are T cell receptor beta chains from one sample, sequenced in a study of blood T cell repertoires in COVID-19. Some clones are missing from TCRdb's copy, which holds only in-frame ones; the method was immunoSEQ multiplex PCR. The data show over 300,000 clones, over 75% seen once. The sample taken for sequencing was PBMCs or T cells enriched from blood (not recorded which). Receptor source: a man in his thirties or forties who had recovered from COVID-19. Both conserved end residues are part of each CDR3.

V,J,CDR3
TRBV19,TRBJ1-5,CASGTGGLNQPQHF
TRBV4-2,TRBJ2-5,CASSQEARGGLETQYF
TRBV6-5,TRBJ1-2,CASSYAGGGSYGYTF
TRBV5-1,TRBJ1-1,CASSLTGGTEAFF
TRBV19,TRBJ1-5,CASQQVNQPQHF
TRBV5-1,TRBJ2-2,CASRPSGSNTGELFF
TRBV3-1/TRBV3-2,TRBJ1-6,CASSQATRNSPLHF
TRBV7-2,TRBJ2-3,CASSLTGQRATDTQYF
TRBV10-1,TRBJ1-6,CASSEGWAGGNSPLHF
TRBV21-1,TRBJ1-2,CASSKDCGDRSNYGYTF
TRBV29-1,TRBJ2-7,CSVGTGFYEQYF
TRBV7-9,TRBJ2-2,CASSFQGAGSYTGELFF
TRBV7-2,TRBJ2-3,CASSTPRGGPYTDTQYF
TRBV7-2,TRBJ2-7,CASSLRTSGYEQYF